Shown below are 8 T cell receptor beta chains from a single sample sequenced in a study of T cell responses to AZD1222 COVID-19 vaccine. Only in-frame clones appear in the TCRdb table, and some are missing; sequencing was by immunoSEQ multiplex PCR. There are about 97,000 clones in the sample; almost 85% occur only once, and 15% to 20% lies in the top ten. Source: peripheral blood, taken on day 0 of AZD1222 vaccination. Receptor source: an adult in good health.

The rearrangement links TRBV28 to TRBJ2-3; the match to TRBD2 covers 10 bases. Trimming removed 5 bases from V and 0 bases from J; junction bases left unmatched: 2. The CDR3 extends over 15 amino acids. CDR1 MDHEN and CDR2 SYDVKM come from the germline V gene. CDR3 region: CASSLAGVSTDTQYF. CDR3 in DNA: TGTGCCAGCAGTCTAGCGGGAGTGAGCACAGATACGCAGTATTTT.

The V and J genes are TRBV6-1 and TRBJ1-6; D uncertain. The V gene's germline CDR1 is MNHNS and CDR2 SASEGT. V was clipped by 4 bases and J by 0 bases, with 16 bases between them. The CDR3 spans 18 residues. CDR3 protein: CASSGRSTSSSYNSPLHF. The CDR3 DNA reads TGTGCCAGCAGTGGACGCTCGACTTCAAGCTCCTATAATTCACCCCTCCACTTT.

V and J are TRBV2 and TRBJ2-7; TRBD2 agrees at 12 bases. CDR3 size: 16 residues. The junction had 12 bases not matched to a gene; V was cut back by 5 bases and J by 7 bases. From germline, CDR1 is SNHLY and CDR2 FYNNEI. The CDR3 spells CASSLTLAGGPGEQYF. The CDR3 region has the DNA TGTGCCAGCAGTCTCACCCTAGCGGGAGGGCCGGGGGAGCAGTACTTC.

The chain combines TRBV27 with TRBJ2-5; 7 bases are a match to TRBD1. Germline V lookup: CDR1 MNHEY, CDR2 SMNVEV (reference sequence). Trimming removed 6 bases from V and 5 bases from J; junction bases left unmatched: 6. This CDR3 has 13 residues. The CDR3 DNA reads TGTGCCAGCAGGAGACAGGGATACGAGACCCAGTACTTC. This sequence encodes CASRRQGYETQYF.

This clone was observed a handful of times. The genes are TRBV11-3 and TRBJ2-1; 11 nucleotides agree with TRBD2. CDR3 size: 15 residues. From germline, CDR1 is SGHNT and CDR2 YENEEA. Trimming removed 3 bases from V and 6 bases from J; junction bases left unmatched: 4. Here the CDR3 DNA reads TGTGCCAGCAGCTTTACTAGCGGGAGAGGCAATGAGCAGTTCTTC. Its protein product is CASSFTSGRGNEQFF.

The chain couples TRBV18 to TRBJ1-4, with D possibly being TRBD1 (5 bases). Germline V gives CDR1 KGHSH, CDR2 LQKENI. V was shortened by 3 bases and J by 11 bases, with 10 bases between the two germline ends. The CDR3 has 12 residues. DNA for the CDR3: TGTGCCAGCTCACCCCTTGAGGGGAAACTGTTTTTT. It is translated as CASSPLEGKLFF.

The chain couples TRBV6-2 or TRBV6-3 to TRBJ2-2; D gene unclear. Trimming left V 2 bases short and J 1 base short, with 11 bases between. CDR1 is MNHEY and CDR2 is SVGEGT in the germline V gene. This CDR3 region has 16 residues. The DNA for the CDR3 is TGTGCCAGCAGTTACGTGGCAGGAAGGAACACCGGGGAGCTGTTTTTT. Encoded protein: CASSYVAGRNTGELFF.

This sequence joins TRBV5-5 and TRBJ2-7, with 13 nucleotides matching TRBD2. The V gene end was trimmed by 2 bases and the J gene end by 2 bases; junction bases not matched to a gene: 7. Looked up from germline, CDR1 is SGHKS and CDR2 is YYEKEE (reference sequence). CDR3 length: 17 residues. The CDR3 loop is CASSLRLAGGGAYEQYF. The CDR3 nucleotides read TGTGCCAGCAGCTTAAGACTAGCGGGAGGAGGGGCCTACGAGCAGTACTTC.